This TCR beta chain was captured by sequencing in a study of blood T cell repertoires in COVID-19. Study-level background: Italy, Spain and the United States were the sources of the convalescent and acute COVID-19 samples. T cells, B-cell-depleted T cells, or PBMCs supplied cDNA or gDNA.

This clone has only one observation. The CDR3 extends over 15 amino acids. Per the germline V gene, CDR1 is SGHDT and CDR2 is YYEEEE. Unmatched junction bases numbered 7, after V lost 4 bases and J lost 0 bases. In the authors' workflow: Reference gene primer amplification gave estimated nucleated cell counts. The data were produced by immunoSEQ multiplex PCR, yet TCRdb's version contains in-frame clones alone and is incomplete. From that table come the V and J calls and clone size; the DNA was used to work out D and trimming. The table lists about 8,700 clones, more than 85% of them singletons. The chain links TRBV5-6 to TRBJ2-7, with 7 bases aligning to TRBD1. Sequencing was performed on peripheral blood. This TCR derives from a woman between 45 and 65 years old with active COVID-19. Written as DNA, the CDR3 is TGTGCCAGCAGCCCGACCTGGACAGGCTCCTACGAGCAGTACTTC. It translates to CASSPTWTGSYEQYF. The whole variable domain, filled in from reference TRBV5-6 and TRBJ2-7, reads DAGVTQSPTHLIKTRGQQVTLRCSPKSGHDTVSWYQQALGQGPQFIFQYYEEEERQRGNFPDRFSGHQFPNYSSELNVNALLLGDSALYLCASSPTWTGSYEQYFGPGTRLTVT.